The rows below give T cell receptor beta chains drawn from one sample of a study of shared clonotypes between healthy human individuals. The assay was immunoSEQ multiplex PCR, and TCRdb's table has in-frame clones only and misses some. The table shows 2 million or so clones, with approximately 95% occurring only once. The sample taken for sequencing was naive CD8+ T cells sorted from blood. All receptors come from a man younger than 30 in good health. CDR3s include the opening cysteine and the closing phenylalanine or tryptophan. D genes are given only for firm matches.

CDR3 protein: CASSFGRLGEAFF; D gene: -; V gene: TRBV27
CDR3 protein: CASSAGNEEEKLFF; D gene: -; V gene: TRBV28
CDR3 protein: CSVAQGTVSYEQYF; D gene: -; V gene: TRBV29-1
CDR3 protein: CASRTDWGADYGYTF; D gene: -; V gene: TRBV19
CDR3 protein: CASSLDASGSQEFF; D gene: TRBD2; V gene: TRBV27
CDR3 protein: CASSPEPGSYEQYF; D gene: -; V gene: TRBV2
CDR3 protein: CASRKGTTLETQYF; D gene: -; V gene: TRBV28
CDR3 protein: CASSFQYNEQFF; D gene: -; V gene: TRBV5-6
CDR3 protein: CASSLGMGNSPLHF; D gene: -; V gene: TRBV13
CDR3 protein: CAGSPGSANTGELFF; D gene: -; V gene: TRBV7-9
CDR3 protein: CASSPTTYEQYF; D gene: -; V gene: TRBV7-9
CDR3 protein: CASSLRSRGDNSPLHF; D gene: -; V gene: TRBV7-2
CDR3 protein: CASSELGGAYGYTF; D gene: -; V gene: TRBV6-1
CDR3 protein: CASSPGQANSPLHF; D gene: TRBD1; V gene: TRBV27
CDR3 protein: CSVEMGGRVPNEQFF; D gene: TRBD2; V gene: TRBV29-1
CDR3 protein: CASTNPGQGSYGYTF; D gene: TRBD1; V gene: TRBV2
CDR3 protein: CASSEEWALTEADTQYF; D gene: -; V gene: TRBV6-1
CDR3 protein: CASSLDSRYNEQFF; D gene: -; V gene: TRBV11-3
CDR3 protein: CASSNPGGTEAFF; D gene: -; V gene: TRBV6-6
CDR3 protein: CASSSSGTTSYNEQFF; D gene: TRBD2; V gene: TRBV7-9
CDR3 protein: CASRDRADSPLHF; D gene: TRBD1; V gene: TRBV19
CDR3 protein: CASSPIFLGELFF; D gene: -; V gene: TRBV6-5
CDR3 protein: CASSWSGISYEQYF; D gene: -; V gene: TRBV5-6
CDR3 protein: CASLSRTVDWYNEQFF; D gene: -; V gene: TRBV28
CDR3 protein: CASSLEWGARDLYGYTF; D gene: -; V gene: TRBV11-2
CDR3 protein: CASSLGSGVGEQYF; D gene: TRBD2; V gene: TRBV27
CDR3 protein: CASSGPLSSVPDTQYF; D gene: -; V gene: TRBV9
CDR3 protein: CASSLILGNTGELFF; D gene: -; V gene: TRBV7-9
CDR3 protein: CASSIRGPPNTEAFF; D gene: -; V gene: TRBV19
CDR3 protein: CAWSIGSGANVLTF; D gene: -; V gene: TRBV30
CDR3 protein: CASSYQPGQLNTEAFF; D gene: TRBD1; V gene: TRBV5-6
CDR3 protein: CASSLELAGGDNEQFF; D gene: TRBD2; V gene: TRBV7-2
CDR3 protein: CASSQGPAHEQFF; D gene: -; V gene: TRBV4-1
CDR3 protein: CASSQAMTAAYGYTF; D gene: -; V gene: TRBV9
CDR3 protein: CASSQEYSGNEQFF; D gene: -; V gene: TRBV4-1
CDR3 protein: CASSVGSNYGYTF; D gene: -; V gene: TRBV2
CDR3 protein: CASSFQQGPYTDTQYF; D gene: TRBD1; V gene: TRBV11-3
CDR3 protein: CASSLMGAYEQYF; D gene: -; V gene: TRBV27
CDR3 protein: CASSQTGTRGTGELFF; D gene: TRBD2; V gene: TRBV4-3
CDR3 protein: CASSLGTEANTGELFF; D gene: TRBD1; V gene: TRBV6-6